These 19 T cell receptor beta chains share one sample of origin, sequenced in a study of T cell changes during pregnancy in multiple sclerosis. TCRdb's copy holds only in-frame clones and misses some; the assay was immunoSEQ multiplex PCR. The table lists around 50,000 clones, 92% of them singletons, with 0.2% in the top ten. Sequenced here: CD4+ T cells from peripheral blood mononuclear cells, sampled in the second trimester of pregnancy. The receptors here all came from a female donor with multiple sclerosis, enrolled in a pregnancy study.

This clone appeared a single time. The CDR3 here is CASSPPGQINTEAFF. CDR3 bases: TGTGCCAGCAGTCCACCGGGACAGATAAACACTGAAGCTTTCTTT. The chain couples TRBV6-1 to TRBJ1-1; TRBD1 matches at 7 bases. J gave up 2 bases and V 5 bases, and 8 bases lay outside the gene matches. The germline V gene encodes CDR1 MNHNS and CDR2 SASEGT. The CDR3 has 15 amino acids.

The chain carries TRBV7-9 and TRBJ2-2; 13 nucleotides line up with TRBD2. J gave up 4 bases and V 1 base, and 6 bases lay outside the gene matches. CDR3 length: 18 amino acids. Germline CDR1 is SEHNR and CDR2 is FQNEAQ (reference sequence). The DNA of the CDR3 is TGTGCCAGCAGCTTAGGACCTACTAGCGGGAGGGTCACCGGGGAGCTGTTTTTT. Translated: CASSLGPTSGRVTGELFF.

The chain joins TRBV5-4 to TRBJ1-2; TRBD1 matches at 7 bases. The CDR3 extends over 13 amino acids. Germline CDR1 and CDR2: SGHNT and YYREEE (reference sequence). Losses at the gene ends were 4 bases for V and 4 bases for J; bases not matched to a gene: 4. CDR3 sequence reads: CASSRTGTYGYTF. CDR3 nucleotides: TGTGCCAGCAGCCGGACAGGTACCTATGGCTACACCTTC.

V and J are TRBV7-9 and TRBJ2-5; a weak D match, TRBD1 (7 bases). Trimming shortened V by 3 bases and J by 5 bases, and 13 bases separated the two germline ends. Germline V lookup: CDR1 SEHNR, CDR2 FQNEAQ (reference sequence). The CDR3 is made up of 14 amino acids. CDR3 coding DNA: TGTGCCAGCAGCTTCGGAGGGGGCTTTGAGACCCAGTACTTC. This sequence encodes CASSFGGGFETQYF.

The CDR3 region has the DNA TGTGCCAGCAGCCCCGCCCCAGGGGACTATGGCTACACCTTC. This gives the protein CASSPAPGDYGYTF. This chain uses TRBV5-4 with TRBJ1-2, with a possible D match to TRBD1 (6 bases). The V and J ends lost 4 bases and 3 bases respectively, with 13 bases between them. The CDR3 is 14 amino acids. Germline assignment: CDR1 SGHNT and CDR2 YYREEE (reference sequence). The full variable domain, with the rest looked up from reference TRBV5-4 and TRBJ1-2, is ETGVTQSPTHLIKTRGQQVTLRCSSQSGHNTVSWYQQALGQGPQFIFQYYREEENGRGNFPPRFSGLQFPNYSSELNVNALELDDSALYLCASSPAPGDYGYTFGSGTRLTVV.

This clone was seen just once. The genes are TRBV27 and TRBJ1-4, with 9 bases matching TRBD1. CDR3 length: 15 residues. V gave up 2 bases and J gave up 9 bases; unmatched junction bases: 7. CDR1 and CDR2 (germline): MNHEY, SMNVEV (reference sequence). The CDR3 region has the DNA TGTGCCAGCAGTTTAAACCGGGACAGGGTAAAAAAACTGTTTTTT. Translating it yields CASSLNRDRVKKLFF.

The V and J genes are TRBV4-1 and TRBJ2-7, with D unresolved. The germline gives CDR1 MGHRA, CDR2 YSYEKL. This CDR3 has 15 amino acids. V was trimmed by 1 base and J by 7 bases, leaving 17 bases between them. The CDR3 sequence: CASSQVSAHPREQYF. The CDR3 DNA follows: TGCGCCAGCAGCCAAGTGTCCGCTCACCCTAGAGAGCAGTACTTC.

The gene calls are TRBV5-1 and TRBJ2-2; tentatively, D is TRBD2 (5 bases). Looked up from germline, CDR1 is SGHRS and CDR2 is YFSETQ. The length of the CDR3 is 14 residues. Trimming took 0 bases from V and 5 from J, leaving 8 bases between them. CDR3 sequence reads: CASSLARGTGELFF. The CDR3 DNA reads TGCGCCAGCAGCTTGGCTCGGGGAACCGGGGAGCTGTTTTTT.

The chain has TRBV28 and TRBJ1-5, with D perhaps TRBD1 (6 bases). The V gene's germline CDR1 is MDHEN and CDR2 SYDVKM. V was pared by 0 bases and J by 0 bases, with 9 bases between. The length of the CDR3 is 16 residues. In DNA, the CDR3 is TGTGCCAGCAGTTTATGGACAGGCTATAGCAATCAGCCCCAGCATTTT. This translates into CASSLWTGYSNQPQHF.

The genes are TRBV19 and TRBJ2-4; no firm D call. This CDR3 contains 16 residues. Germline CDR1 reads LNHDA; CDR2 reads SQIVND (reference sequence). V lost 3 bases and J lost 2, with 14 bases in between. CDR3 nucleotide sequence: TGTGCCAGTAGTATTACCTTGTCGAGGACCAAAAACATTCAGTACTTC. It codes for CASSITLSRTKNIQYF.

The chain has TRBV6-5 and TRBJ2-5; D might be TRBD1 (6 bases). The CDR3 loop spans 14 amino acids. Deletions cut 7 bases from V and 2 bases from J, with 14 bases between. Per germline, CDR1 MNHEY and CDR2 SVGAGI. CDR3 DNA: TGTGCCAGCACCCCCCAGGACAGTCAAGAGACCCAGTACTTC. Encoded protein: CASTPQDSQETQYF.

The V gene is TRBV7-6, the J gene TRBJ1-4; D possibly corresponds to TRBD1 (5 bases). Germline V lookup: CDR1 SGHVS, CDR2 FNYEAQ. This CDR3 contains 13 residues. Trimming took off 5 bases at V and 11 bases at J, with 15 bases between the two ends. CDR3 DNA sequence: TGTGCCAGCAGCCCCCCAGGGCCGGTTAAACTGTTTTTT. This sequence encodes CASSPPGPVKLFF.

The chain joins TRBV9 to TRBJ2-2, with 7 positions matching TRBD2. The CDR3 runs 16 residues. Unmatched junction bases numbered 7, after V lost 3 bases and J lost 2 bases. The germline V gene encodes CDR1 SGDLS and CDR2 YYNGEE. CDR3 nucleotide sequence: TGTGCCAGCAGCGCGTTGCTAGCGGAAAACACCGGGGAGCTGTTTTTT. It is translated as CASSALLAENTGELFF.

The chain uses TRBV19 and TRBJ1-4; tentatively, D is TRBD1 (6 bases). The V gene's germline CDR1 is LNHDA and CDR2 SQIVND (reference sequence). The CDR3 extends over 13 amino acids. V lost 8 bases, J lost 4 bases, and 11 bases lay in between. CDR3 in amino acids: CASQQGVNEKLFF. For the CDR3, the DNA is TGTGCCAGTCAACAGGGAGTTAATGAAAAACTGTTTTTT.

The chain has TRBV19 and TRBJ2-1; D may be TRBD2 (6 bases). This CDR3 is 16 amino acids long. Trimming cost V 6 bases and J 1 base, with 16 bases left between them. From germline, CDR1 is LNHDA and CDR2 SQIVND (reference sequence). The CDR3 region has the DNA TGTGCCAGTAGGAGACTAGGGAATCCGTCCTACAATGAGCAGTTCTTC. It codes for CASRRLGNPSYNEQFF.

The gene calls are TRBV7-9 and TRBJ1-2; D might be TRBD1 (5 bases). The germline V gene has CDR1 SEHNR and CDR2 FQNEAQ (reference sequence). Between the trimmed V and J ends, which lost 5 bases and 6 bases, there was a span of 13 bases. The CDR3 sequence is 13 residues long. CDR3 DNA: TGTGCCAGCAGCCTAGGGGCCGGGGATGGCTACACCTTC. Translation gives CASSLGAGDGYTF.

This chain connects TRBV28 to TRBJ2-3; 10 bases are shared with TRBD2. Trimming took 2 bases from V and 0 from J; bases not matched to a gene: 11. Germline V gene sequence: CDR1 MDHEN, CDR2 SYDVKM. CDR3 length: 19 amino acids. The CDR3 is CASSLHFGASGGSTDTQYF. CDR3 sequence (DNA): TGTGCCAGCAGTTTACATTTCGGGGCTAGCGGGGGCAGCACAGATACGCAGTATTTT.

Concerning this clone: This specimen includes other DNA sequences encoding the same CDR3. The CDR3 sequence is CASRGEAYEQYF. The CDR3 DNA is TGTGCCTCGAGAGGGGAGGCCTACGAGCAGTACTTC. The gene calls are TRBV30 and TRBJ2-7, with a weak D call TRBD2 (6 bases). The CDR3 is 12 residues long. The V gene's germline CDR1 is GTSNPN and CDR2 SVGIG (reference sequence). Deletions cut 7 bases from V and 2 bases from J, with 12 bases between. Full variable domain (outside the CDR3, taken from reference TRBV30 and TRBJ2-7): SQTIHQWPATLVQPVGSPLSLECTVEGTSNPNLYWYRQAAGRGLQLLFYSVGIGQISSEVPQNLSASRPQDRQFILSSKKLLLSDSGFYLCASRGEAYEQYFGPGTRLTVT.

DNA for the CDR3: TGTGCCAGCAGCTCCTTCGGACAGGGACGATACAATGAGCAGTTCTTC. It translates to CASSSFGQGRYNEQFF. The chain carries TRBV27 and TRBJ2-1; the match to TRBD1 covers 8 bases. CDR1 is MNHEY and CDR2 is SMNVEV in the germline V gene (reference sequence). V lost 6 bases and J lost 4; bases outside the gene matches: 11. This CDR3 has 16 residues.